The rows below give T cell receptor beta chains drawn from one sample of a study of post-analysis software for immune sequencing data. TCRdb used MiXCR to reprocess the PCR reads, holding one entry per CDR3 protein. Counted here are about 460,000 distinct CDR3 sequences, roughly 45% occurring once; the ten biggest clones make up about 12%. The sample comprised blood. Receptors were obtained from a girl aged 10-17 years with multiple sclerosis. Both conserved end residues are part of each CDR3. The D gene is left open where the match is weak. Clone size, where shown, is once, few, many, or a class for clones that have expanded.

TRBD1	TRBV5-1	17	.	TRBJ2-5	CASSSTPGQGAVETQYF	TGCGCCAGCAGCTCCACTCCGGGACAGGGGGCTGTAGAGACCCAGTACTTC
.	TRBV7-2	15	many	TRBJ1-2	CASSLEVTGIGGYTF	TGTGCCAGCAGCTTAGAAGTAACAGGGATCGGTGGCTACACCTTC
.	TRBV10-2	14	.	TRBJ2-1	CASRDGSQYNEQFF	TGCGCCAGCAGGGATGGAAGCCAATACAATGAGCAGTTCTTC
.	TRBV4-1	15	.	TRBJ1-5	CASSQAGNSNQPQHF	TGCGCCAGCAGCCAAGCGGGAAATAGCAATCAGCCCCAGCATTTT
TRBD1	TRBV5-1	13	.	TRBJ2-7	CASNLQGSHEQYF	TGCGCCAGCAATCTACAGGGGTCACACGAGCAGTACTTC
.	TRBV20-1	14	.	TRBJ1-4	CSARDLGGDEKLFF	TGCAGTGCTAGAGATCTCGGAGGAGATGAAAAACTGTTTTTT
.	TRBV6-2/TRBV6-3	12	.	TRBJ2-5	CASTTGEETQYF	TGTGCCAGCACAACCGGAGAAGAGACCCAGTACTTC
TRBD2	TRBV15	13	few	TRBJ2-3	CATSWTSGDTQYF	TGTGCCACCAGTTGGACTAGCGGGGATACGCAGTATTTT
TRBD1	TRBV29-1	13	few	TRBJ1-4	CSVHRGQGGKLFF	TGCAGCGTTCACAGGGGGCAGGGGGGAAAACTGTTTTTT
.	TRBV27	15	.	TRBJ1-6	CASNRAPDGPSPLHF	TGTGCCAGCAACCGGGCACCAGATGGGCCTTCACCCCTCCACTTT
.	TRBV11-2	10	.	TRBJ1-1	CASGERRAFF	TGTGCCAGCGGGGAGCGGAGAGCTTTCTTT
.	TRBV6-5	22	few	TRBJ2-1	CASSSQVPDRQHLGRFYNEQFF	TGTGCCAGCAGTTCCCAAGTACCCGACAGACAGCACTTGGGGCGTTTTTACAATGAGCAGTTCTTC
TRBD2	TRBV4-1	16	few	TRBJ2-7	CASSQSTSGDTYEQYF	TGCGCCAGCAGCCAGTCGACTAGCGGGGATACCTACGAGCAGTACTTC
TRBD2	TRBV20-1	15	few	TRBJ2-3	CSAKGLAGVWDTQYF	TGCAGTGCTAAGGGACTAGCGGGAGTGTGGGATACGCAGTATTTT
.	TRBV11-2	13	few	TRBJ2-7	CASRGWGPYEQYF	TGTGCCAGCAGGGGATGGGGACCCTACGAGCAGTACTTC
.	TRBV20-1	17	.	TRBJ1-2	CSARDRDTSEPNYGYTF	TGCAGTGCTAGAGATCGGGACACGTCCGAGCCTAACTATGGCTACACCTTC
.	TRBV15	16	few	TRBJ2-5	CATSRDPRLYGETQYF	TGTGCCACCAGCAGAGATCCCCGGCTTTACGGGGAGACCCAGTACTTC